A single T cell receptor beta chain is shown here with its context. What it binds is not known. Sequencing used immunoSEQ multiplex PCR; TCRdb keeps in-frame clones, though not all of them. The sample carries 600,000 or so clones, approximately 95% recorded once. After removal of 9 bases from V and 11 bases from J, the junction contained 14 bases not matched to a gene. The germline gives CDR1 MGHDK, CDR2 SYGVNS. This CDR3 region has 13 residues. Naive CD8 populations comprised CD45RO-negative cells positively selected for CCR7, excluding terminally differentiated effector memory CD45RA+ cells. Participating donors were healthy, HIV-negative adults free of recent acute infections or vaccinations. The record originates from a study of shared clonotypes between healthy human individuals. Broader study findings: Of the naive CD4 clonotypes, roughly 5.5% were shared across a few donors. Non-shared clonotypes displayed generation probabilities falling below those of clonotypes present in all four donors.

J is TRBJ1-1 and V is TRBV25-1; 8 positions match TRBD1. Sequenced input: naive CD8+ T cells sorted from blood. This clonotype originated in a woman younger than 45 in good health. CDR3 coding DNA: TGTGCCAGTAGCAAGGACAGGGTAAACGGGGCTTTCTTT. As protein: CASSKDRVNGAFF.